This TCR beta chain was captured in a study of B cell selection in AIRE deficiency (dated by TCRdb to the late 2010s). With regard to the full study: A comparison of TCRbeta repertoires of sorted blood CD4+ conventional T cells and regulatory T cells was made between AIRE-deficient patients and healthy controls. The TCR-sequenced cohort comprised roughly 5 AIRE-deficient APECED patients and roughly 5 healthy control donors. Results the study describes overall, beyond this receptor: TCRBV gene usage, CDR3 length and TCR diversity in Tconv and Treg cells from AIRE-deficient patients were found to be similar to those in cells from healthy donors. Among some 3,600 shared Treg TCRbeta sequences, around 29% were found to be shared only among healthy donors and 9% to 9.5% only among patients, suggesting that Treg selection is less efficient in the absence of AIRE. Shorter CDR3s were found in shared Treg sequences, reflecting a bias toward rearrangements containing few non-templated nucleotide insertions. Sequencing covered only TCRbeta chains, and 36.6% of shared healthy-donor Treg sequences were also present in healthy Tconv, possibly due to differing TCRalpha chains. About 29% of the Treg TCRbeta sequences shared among healthy donors turned up in patient Tconv cells, suggesting that Treg-biased clones are diverted into the Tconv compartment.

TCRbeta chain sequencing was performed with the immunoSEQ platform. Under the source paper's analysis protocol: When conventional T cell repertoires were pooled, around 1.2x10^5 distinct in-frame TCRbeta sequences were obtained from patients and approximately 1.4x10^5 from healthy donors. Public Treg TCRbeta sequences were defined as those shared by two or more individuals and were then searched for in Tconv repertoires. Group differences were tested with Mann-Whitney U tests and Bonferroni-Dunn correction in GraphPad Prism 7.03. TCRdb obtained this table from immuneACCESS and retained in-frame rearrangements with V and J assigned. These tables miss some clones; where compared with another copy, unresolved V genes account for less than half of the shortfall, and the remainder is unexplained. V and J calls plus clone size are reproduced from that table; the DNA served to infer D and trimming. For this sample there are roughly 25,000 clones; about 96% appear just once. Approximately 0.2% of the sample comes from the top ten.

CD4+CD127+ cells were sorted as the conventional CD4 T cell population. AIRE-deficient patients had APECED syndrome. A FACSAria flow cytometer was used to sort the Tconv and Treg cells intended for TCRbeta sequencing. The sorted cells were collected in 5-ml round-bottom polystyrene tubes, and the dry cell pellets were frozen at -80 degrees C prior to sequencing. The germline V gene (reference sequence) sets CDR1 to MNHEY and CDR2 to SMNVEV. Ends trimmed: V by 2 bases, J by 2 bases; bases unmatched to a gene: 6. The CDR3 measures 16 amino acids from cysteine to phenylalanine. The sequence is cut down to CDR3 DNA, 48 bases in frame from base 1. With regard to this clone: Its antigen is not yet known. It has no much larger one-base neighbor in the sample; base qualities were not kept.

Sequences were obtained from conventional CD4+ T cells sorted from PBMCs. The rearrangement combines TRBV27 with TRBJ2-7; the junction holds 10 bases that match TRBD2. The TCR sequence derives from a human donor with AIRE deficiency. The CDR3 in this case is CASSLLASGSPYEQYF. The DNA is TGTGCCAGCAGTTTACTGGCTAGCGGGAGCCCCTACGAGCAGTACTTC.